The 32 T cell receptor beta chains in this list originate from one sample, sequenced in a study of blood T cell repertoires in COVID-19 (dated by TCRdb to between 2020 and 2021). Libraries were constructed by the immunoSEQ multiplex PCR assay. The source is immuneACCESS, and TCRdb retained only in-frame sequences with V and J called. Part of the clones is not carried over; for the studies checked, unresolved V genes explain less than half of this, and the remainder is unexplained. The sample table contains about 120,000 clones; only one count was recorded for about 90% of them. The top ten clones comprise roughly 1% of the sample. The sample comprised peripheral blood. These receptors all stem from a woman aged 50 to 60 with active or convalescent COVID-19.

J is TRBJ2-3 and V is TRBV7-9; D possibly corresponds to TRBD2 (5 bases). The CDR3 runs 16 residues. Germline loops: CDR1 SEHNR, CDR2 FQNEAQ (reference sequence). Trimming took off 1 base at V and 0 bases at J, with 11 bases between the two ends. CDR3 in DNA: TGTGCCAGCAGCTTAGGACCCCAGCGGAGCACAGATACGCAGTATTTT. Protein: CASSLGPQRSTDTQYF. Full variable domain (missing parts from reference TRBV7-9 and TRBJ2-3): DTGVSQNPRHKITKRGQNVTFRCDPISEHNRLYWYRQTLGQGPEFLTYFQNEAQLEKSRLLSDRFSAERPKGSFSTLEIQRTEQGDSAMYLCASSLGPQRSTDTQYFGPGTRLTVL.

The table lists this clone with a few counts. This chain connects TRBV6-2 or TRBV6-3 to TRBJ2-5, with 9 bases identical to TRBD1. With V trimmed by 5 bases and J by 4 bases, 11 bases remained unmatched. There are 16 residues in the CDR3. The germline CDR1 and CDR2 sequences are MNHEY and SVGEGT. The DNA for the CDR3 is TGTGCCAGCAGTCGGGGACAGGGCTCCCGAGGAGAGACCCAGTACTTC. Its protein product is CASSRGQGSRGETQYF.

This chain joins TRBV15 and TRBJ1-2; 8 nucleotides align to TRBD1. From germline, CDR1 is LNHNV and CDR2 YYDKDF (reference sequence). This CDR3 has 12 amino acids. The junction had 3 bases not matched to a gene; V was cut back by 4 bases and J by 8 bases. CDR3 protein: CATSMDRVGYTF. CDR3 bases: TGTGCCACCAGCATGGACAGGGTCGGCTACACCTTC.

The chain combines TRBV5-1 with TRBJ2-3; 8 nucleotides line up with TRBD2. The CDR3 is made up of 14 amino acids. Germline V gene lookup returns CDR1 SGHRS and CDR2 YFSETQ. V was clipped by 3 bases and J by 6 bases; unmatched bases: 6. This chain's CDR3 is CASSSGTRSDTQYF. The CDR3 coding sequence is TGCGCCAGCAGCTCCGGGACTAGGTCTGATACGCAGTATTTT.

The chain employs TRBV6-2 or TRBV6-3 and TRBJ2-1; 13 nucleotides align to TRBD2. The CDR3 is made up of 15 amino acids. V shed 4 bases, J shed 9 bases, and the junction held 6 bases outside the gene matches. Germline V gives CDR1 MNHEY, CDR2 SVGEGT. This CDR3 is CASSFLLAGGGEQFF. The CDR3 nucleotides read TGTGCCAGCAGTTTCCTACTAGCGGGAGGGGGTGAGCAGTTCTTC.

J is TRBJ1-4 and V is TRBV9; perhaps TRBD1 as D (6 bases). V gave up 0 bases and J gave up 0 bases, with 12 bases separating them. Germline CDR1 and CDR2: SGDLS and YYNGEE. This CDR3 has 17 residues. CDR3 region: CASSVASGVATNEKLFF. Written as DNA, the CDR3 is TGTGCCAGCAGCGTAGCCTCAGGGGTTGCAACTAATGAAAAACTGTTTTTT.

Here the CDR3 reads CASSSSGTTEAFF. DNA of the CDR3: TGTGCCAGCAGCTCCAGTGGTACCACTGAAGCTTTCTTT. The chain links TRBV9 to TRBJ1-1; D is unclear. The CDR3 length is 13 residues. Between the trimmed V and J ends, which lost 4 bases and 4 bases, there was a span of 11 bases. CDR1 SGDLS and CDR2 YYNGEE come from the germline V gene. Filled out from reference TRBV9 and TRBJ1-1, the complete variable domain reads DSGVTQTPKHLITATGQRVTLRCSPRSGDLSVYWYQQSLDQGLQFLIQYYNGEERAKGNILERFSAQQFPDLHSELNLSSLELGDSALYFCASSSSGTTEAFFGQGTRLTVV.

The chain links TRBV29-1 to TRBJ1-5; D ambiguous. The CDR3 has 12 amino acids. Per germline, CDR1 SQVTM and CDR2 ANQGSEA. The V and J ends lost 4 bases and 7 bases respectively, with 11 bases between them. CDR3 sequence: CSVGEGGQPQHF. CDR3 coding DNA: TGCAGCGTTGGCGAGGGCGGCCAGCCCCAGCATTTT. Based on the CDR3 plus reference TRBV29-1 and TRBJ1-5, the full variable domain is SAVISQKPSRDICQRGTSLTIQCQVDSQVTMMFWYRQQPGQSLTLIATANQGSEATYESGFVIDKFPISRPNLTFSTLTVSNMSPEDSSIYLCSVGEGGQPQHFGDGTRLSIL.

A single count supports this clone. The chain recombines TRBV30 with TRBJ2-3; weak D call: TRBD2 (6 bases). CDR1 is GTSNPN, CDR2 SVGIG, per germline (reference sequence). V was clipped by 0 bases and J by 6 bases, with 16 bases between them. The CDR3 loop spans 15 amino acids. CDR3 loop: CAWSVSGTDRDTQYF. The CDR3 nucleotides read TGTGCCTGGAGTGTATCAGGGACTGATCGGGATACGCAGTATTTT.

V and J are TRBV2 and TRBJ1-4; 7 bases are shared with TRBD1. The V segment lost 6 bases and the J segment 1 base; nucleotides outside the gene matches: 5. The germline V gene encodes CDR1 SNHLY and CDR2 FYNNEI. The CDR3 is 15 amino acids. Here the CDR3 DNA reads TGTGCCAGCAGGGACAGGATCCAAACTAATGAAAAACTGTTTTTT. Translating gives CASRDRIQTNEKLFF.

This chain uses TRBV19 with TRBJ1-2, with D possibly TRBD1 on 6 matching bases. The CDR3 length is 17 residues. Germline V gene sequence: CDR1 LNHDA, CDR2 SQIVND (reference sequence). V was trimmed by 7 bases and J by 3 bases, leaving 24 bases between them. CDR3 sequence (DNA): TGTGCCAGTACCGAGACGCTAGAGGGGGTAAGGGACTATGGCTACACCTTC. This sequence encodes CASTETLEGVRDYGYTF.

This clone was seen a single time. The chain links TRBV11-3 to TRBJ2-1; D ambiguous. The CDR3 is 13 amino acids. Germline CDR1 is SGHNT and CDR2 is YENEEA. V dropped 1 base and J dropped 7 bases, with 8 bases sitting between them. The CDR3 nucleotides are TGTGCCAGCAGCTTAGCCACTCGTAATGAGCAGTTCTTC. Residues: CASSLATRNEQFF.

V is TRBV28 and J is TRBJ2-1, with TRBD2 identical over 8 bases. This CDR3 spans 11 amino acids. Germline V gives CDR1 MDHEN, CDR2 SYDVKM. J lost 14 bases, V lost 6 bases, and 6 bases had no gene match. The CDR3 sequence is CASSTGTREFF. For the CDR3, the DNA is TGTGCCAGCAGCACCGGGACTAGGGAGTTCTTC. Variable domain in full (rest from reference TRBV28 and TRBJ2-1): DVKVTQSSRYLVKRTGEKVFLECVQDMDHENMFWYRQDPGLGLRLIYFSYDVKMKEKGDIPEGYSVSREKKERFSLILESASTNQTSMYLCASSTGTREFFGPGTRLTVL.

The chain has TRBV4-1 and TRBJ2-3; D is perhaps TRBD2 (6 bases). The CDR3 is 16 residues long. Germline CDR1 and CDR2: MGHRA and YSYEKL. V lost 1 base to trimming and J lost 0 bases, with 11 bases between them. In DNA form, the CDR3 reads TGCGCCAGCAGCCAAGTTGGAGCGGGTAGCACAGATACGCAGTATTTT. This translates into CASSQVGAGSTDTQYF.

V is TRBV4-3 and J is TRBJ2-5; 8 bases map to TRBD1. The length of the CDR3 is 15 residues. The V and J ends lost 4 bases and 0 bases, in that order; junction bases with no gene match: 4. Per the germline V gene, CDR1 is LGHNA and CDR2 is YSLEER. The CDR3 protein is CASSPGTGYQETQYF. CDR3 nucleotides: TGCGCCAGCAGCCCAGGGACAGGTTACCAAGAGACCCAGTACTTC.

This chain uses TRBV27 with TRBJ1-4; D ambiguous. The CDR3 extends over 13 amino acids. Germline V CDR1 and CDR2: MNHEY, SMNVEV (reference sequence). V lost 0 bases and J 6 bases, leaving 5 bases between the germline ends. CDR3 sequence (DNA): TGTGCCAGCAGTTTATCCCCCGATGAAAAACTGTTTTTT. Encoded protein: CASSLSPDEKLFF.

V is TRBV9 and J is TRBJ2-1, with TRBD2 matching 9 bases. Germline V gives CDR1 SGDLS, CDR2 YYNGEE. The CDR3 extends over 16 amino acids. V lost 2 bases to trimming and J lost 0 bases; unmatched junction nucleotides: 3. CDR3 coding DNA: TGTGCCAGCAGCGTTAGCGGGAGAAACTCCTACAATGAGCAGTTCTTC. This codes for CASSVSGRNSYNEQFF.

The chain uses TRBV19 and TRBJ2-6; TRBD2 agrees at 11 bases. Germline CDR1 reads LNHDA; CDR2 reads SQIVND (reference sequence). The CDR3 is 17 amino acids. V trimming: 5 bases; J trimming: 2 bases; junction bases outside the gene matches: 5. CDR3 protein: CASSVSGRAAGANVLTF. CDR3 coding DNA: TGTGCCAGTAGTGTTAGCGGGAGGGCAGCTGGGGCCAACGTCCTGACTTTC.

The chain recombines TRBV13 with TRBJ1-2; no reliable D call. The CDR3 is 12 amino acids. Between the trimmed V and J ends, which lost 7 bases and 2 bases, there was a span of 8 bases. Per germline, CDR1 PRHDT and CDR2 FYEKMQ (reference sequence). CDR3: CASTGPNYGYTF. DNA of the CDR3: TGTGCCAGCACAGGTCCAAACTATGGCTACACCTTC.

This clone was recorded a few times. This chain joins TRBV7-8 and TRBJ2-7; possible D gene TRBD2, 6 bases. Trimming took off 1 base at V and 0 bases at J, with 7 bases between the two ends. In germline, CDR1 is SGHVS, CDR2 FQNEAQ. This CDR3 has 14 residues. The CDR3 DNA sequence: TGTGCCAGCAGCTTAGGGACTACCTCCTACGAGCAGTACTTC. This sequence encodes CASSLGTTSYEQYF.

The chain has TRBV7-9 and TRBJ2-7; no definite D call. The CDR3 has 14 residues. Between the trimmed V and J ends, which lost 2 bases and 5 bases, there was a span of 13 bases. CDR1 and CDR2 (germline): SEHNR, FQNEAQ (reference sequence). The CDR3 loop is CASSLLDGQDEQYF. In DNA, the CDR3 is TGTGCCAGCAGCTTACTCGACGGCCAGGACGAGCAGTACTTC.

For the CDR3, the DNA is TGCGCCAGCAGCCGAAACATCGCGGGACAGGCGAGTACTGAAGCTTTCTTT. It encodes CASSRNIAGQASTEAFF. The rearrangement uses TRBV4-1 and TRBJ1-1, with 8 positions matching TRBD1. With 4 bases clipped from V and 5 bases from J, the junction kept 15 bases outside the gene matches. Germline CDR1 is MGHRA and CDR2 is YSYEKL. This CDR3 comprises 17 residues.

This clone was detected once. The chain couples TRBV19 to TRBJ2-1; 12 bases align to TRBD2. The V gene end was trimmed by 10 bases and the J gene end by 8 bases; junction bases not matched to a gene: 9. CDR1 LNHDA and CDR2 SQIVND come from the germline V gene (reference sequence). CDR3 length: 14 residues. The CDR3: CAIATSGRTHEQFF. CDR3 DNA: TGTGCCATTGCGACTAGCGGGAGAACCCATGAGCAGTTCTTC.

The chain is built from TRBV18 and TRBJ2-1; TRBD2 aligns across 9 bases. The V segment lost 0 bases and the J segment 2 bases; nucleotides outside the gene matches: 2. This CDR3 region has 16 residues. Germline V gene data show CDR1 as KGHSH and CDR2 as LQKENI. The CDR3 DNA follows: TGTGCCAGCTCACCACCGGTAGCGGGGGCCTACAATGAGCAGTTCTTC. The encoded protein is CASSPPVAGAYNEQFF.

This chain joins TRBV13 and TRBJ2-4, with D unclear. Trimming stripped 5 bases from V and 8 bases from J, with 10 bases between. The CDR3 has 12 amino acids. Germline V gene lookup returns CDR1 PRHDT and CDR2 FYEKMQ (reference sequence). DNA of the CDR3: TGTGCCAGCAGCCTCTCGGCGGACATTCAGTACTTC. Its translation is CASSLSADIQYF.

The chain links TRBV5-1 to TRBJ2-5, with 12 bases matching TRBD1. The V segment lost 4 bases and the J segment 0 bases; nucleotides outside the gene matches: 4. CDR1 is SGHRS, CDR2 YFSETQ, per germline. CDR3 length: 16 residues. The CDR3 reads CASSPGTGGYQETQYF. The DNA of the CDR3 is TGCGCCAGCAGCCCGGGGACAGGGGGCTACCAAGAGACCCAGTACTTC.

This chain joins TRBV5-6 and TRBJ2-5, with D tentatively TRBD2 (5 bases). Germline V gene sequence: CDR1 SGHDT, CDR2 YYEEEE. The CDR3 contains 16 residues. V was cut by 0 bases and J by 2 bases, with 14 bases left in between. The CDR3 DNA reads as TGTGCCAGCAGCTTGGATGGCGGGCTGGCTCAAGAGACCCAGTACTTC. Amino acid sequence: CASSLDGGLAQETQYF.

This clone was observed once. The rearrangement joins TRBV9 to TRBJ1-1; D may be TRBD1 (6 bases). The CDR3 covers 14 residues. V lost 1 base to trimming and J lost 3 bases, with 10 bases between them. Germline assignment: CDR1 SGDLS and CDR2 YYNGEE. The CDR3 sequence: CASSVRGSDTEAFF. The CDR3 region has the DNA TGTGCCAGCAGCGTAAGGGGGAGCGACACTGAAGCTTTCTTT.

This clone was counted only a few times. This rearrangement joins TRBV28 to TRBJ1-4; tentatively, D is TRBD1 (6 bases). Germline V gene lookup returns CDR1 MDHEN and CDR2 SYDVKM. This CDR3 has 14 residues. The V and J ends lost 3 bases and 7 bases respectively, with 12 bases between them. The CDR3 here is CASSLPGVTEKLFF. The CDR3 DNA reads as TGTGCCAGCAGTTTGCCAGGGGTAACTGAAAAACTGTTTTTT.

This clone showed up just a few times. This rearrangement joins TRBV19 to TRBJ1-5; D not certain. The CDR3 is 15 amino acids. The V and J ends lost 7 bases and 3 bases respectively, with 16 bases between them. CDR1 and CDR2 from the germline V gene are LNHDA and SQIVND (reference sequence). Written as DNA, the CDR3 is TGTGCCAGTACCCGAGGACGGAGGTTCAATCAGCCCCAGCATTTT. Amino acid sequence: CASTRGRRFNQPQHF.

This clone was counted a single time. This chain connects TRBV7-8 to TRBJ1-3; 8 bases are shared with TRBD1. Germline CDR1 and CDR2: SGHVS and FQNEAQ. Trimming cost V 2 bases and J 4 bases; bases outside gene matches: 13. This CDR3 spans 18 amino acids. Here the CDR3 DNA reads TGTGCCAGCAGCTTATCTTTTATGCAGGGGGCGTTAGGAAACACCATATATTTT. Protein product: CASSLSFMQGALGNTIYF.

The chain carries TRBV24-1 and TRBJ1-3, with 8 bases aligning to TRBD1. This CDR3 spans 19 amino acids. CDR1 KGHDR and CDR2 SFDVKD come from the germline V gene. Trimming removed 4 bases from V and 0 bases from J; junction bases left unmatched: 13. CDR3 in amino acids: CATSDLDRGEVYSGNTIYF. The CDR3 DNA reads as TGTGCCACCAGTGACCTCGACAGGGGAGAGGTGTACTCTGGAAACACCATATATTTT.